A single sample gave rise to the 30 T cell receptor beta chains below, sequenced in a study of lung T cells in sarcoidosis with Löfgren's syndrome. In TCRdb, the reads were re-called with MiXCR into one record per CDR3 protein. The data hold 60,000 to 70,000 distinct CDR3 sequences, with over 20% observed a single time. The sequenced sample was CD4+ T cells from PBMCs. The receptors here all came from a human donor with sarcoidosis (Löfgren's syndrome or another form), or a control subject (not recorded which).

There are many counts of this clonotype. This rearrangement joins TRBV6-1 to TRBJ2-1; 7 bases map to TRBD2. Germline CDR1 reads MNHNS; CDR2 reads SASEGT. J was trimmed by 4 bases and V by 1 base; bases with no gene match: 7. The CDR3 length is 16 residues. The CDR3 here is CASSEGWMRGYNEQFF. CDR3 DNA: TGTGCCAGCAGTGAAGGGTGGATGCGGGGGTACAATGAGCAGTTCTTC.

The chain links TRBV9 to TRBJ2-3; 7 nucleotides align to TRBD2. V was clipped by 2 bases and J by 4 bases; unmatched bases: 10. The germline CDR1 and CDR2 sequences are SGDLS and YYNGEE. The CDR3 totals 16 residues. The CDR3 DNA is TGTGCCAGCAGCGTGGCGGGGCTAGCGGTCTCAGATACGCAGTATTTT. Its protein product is CASSVAGLAVSDTQYF.

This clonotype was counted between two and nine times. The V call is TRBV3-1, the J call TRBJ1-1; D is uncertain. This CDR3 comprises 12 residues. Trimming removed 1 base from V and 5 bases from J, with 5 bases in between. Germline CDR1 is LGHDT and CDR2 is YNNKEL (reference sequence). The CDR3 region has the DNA TGTGCCAGCAGCCAAGCTCGGACTGAAGCTTTCTTT. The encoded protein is CASSQARTEAFF.

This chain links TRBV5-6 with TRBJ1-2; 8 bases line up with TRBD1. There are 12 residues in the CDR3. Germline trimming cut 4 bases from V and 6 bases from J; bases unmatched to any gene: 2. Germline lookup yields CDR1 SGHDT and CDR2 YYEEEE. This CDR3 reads CASSLDRDGYTF. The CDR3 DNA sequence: TGTGCCAGCAGCCTGGACAGGGATGGCTACACCTTC.

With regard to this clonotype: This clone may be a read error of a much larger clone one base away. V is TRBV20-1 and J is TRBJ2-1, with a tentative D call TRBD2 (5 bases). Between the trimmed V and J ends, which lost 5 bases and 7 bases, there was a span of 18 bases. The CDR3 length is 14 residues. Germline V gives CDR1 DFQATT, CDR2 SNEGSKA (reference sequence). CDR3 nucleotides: TGCAGTGCTTTAGCGAGAGGGCCCAGTAATGAGCAGTTCTTC. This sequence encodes CSALARGPSNEQFF.

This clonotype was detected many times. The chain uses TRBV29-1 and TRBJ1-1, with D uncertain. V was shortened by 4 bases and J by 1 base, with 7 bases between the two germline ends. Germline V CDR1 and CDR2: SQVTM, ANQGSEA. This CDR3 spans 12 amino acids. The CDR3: CSVVAENTEAFF. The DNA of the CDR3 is TGCAGCGTTGTTGCAGAGAACACTGAAGCTTTCTTT.

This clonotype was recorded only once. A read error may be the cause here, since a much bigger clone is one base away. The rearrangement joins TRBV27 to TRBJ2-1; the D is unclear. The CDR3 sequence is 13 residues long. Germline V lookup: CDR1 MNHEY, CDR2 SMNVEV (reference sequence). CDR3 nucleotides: TGTGCCAGCACTTCCCCCTTGTACAATGAGCAGCTCTTC. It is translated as CASTSPLYNEQLF.

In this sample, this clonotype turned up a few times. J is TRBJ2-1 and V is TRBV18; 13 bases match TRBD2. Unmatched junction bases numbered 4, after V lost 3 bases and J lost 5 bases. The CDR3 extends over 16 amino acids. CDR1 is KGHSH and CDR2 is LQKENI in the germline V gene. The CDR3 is CASSPRTSGSHNEQFF. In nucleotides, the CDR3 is TGTGCCAGCTCACCGCGGACTAGCGGGAGCCACAATGAGCAGTTCTTC.

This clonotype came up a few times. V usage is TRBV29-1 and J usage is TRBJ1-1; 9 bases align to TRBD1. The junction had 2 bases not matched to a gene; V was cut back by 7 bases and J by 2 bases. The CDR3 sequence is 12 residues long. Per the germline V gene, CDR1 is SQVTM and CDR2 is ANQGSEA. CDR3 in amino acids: CSAGQGNTEAFF. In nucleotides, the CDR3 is TGCAGCGCGGGACAGGGAAACACTGAAGCTTTCTTT.

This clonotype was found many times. CDR3 residues: CASSYQDRERQYF. CDR3 DNA: TGTGCCAGCAGTTACCAGGACAGGGAGCGGCAGTACTTC. The gene calls are TRBV6-6 and TRBJ2-7; 8 bases map to TRBD1. V lost 2 bases and J lost 9; bases outside the gene matches: 6. CDR1 MNHNY and CDR2 SVGAGI come from the germline V gene (reference sequence). CDR3 length: 13 residues.

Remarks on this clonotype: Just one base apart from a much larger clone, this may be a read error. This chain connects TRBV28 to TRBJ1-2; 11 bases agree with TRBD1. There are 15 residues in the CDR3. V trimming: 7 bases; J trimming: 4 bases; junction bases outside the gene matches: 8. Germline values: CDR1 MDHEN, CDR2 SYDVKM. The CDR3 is CASTGTGGMVYGYTF. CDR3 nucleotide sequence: TGTGCCAGCACCGGGACAGGGGGTATGGTCTATGGCTACACCTTC.

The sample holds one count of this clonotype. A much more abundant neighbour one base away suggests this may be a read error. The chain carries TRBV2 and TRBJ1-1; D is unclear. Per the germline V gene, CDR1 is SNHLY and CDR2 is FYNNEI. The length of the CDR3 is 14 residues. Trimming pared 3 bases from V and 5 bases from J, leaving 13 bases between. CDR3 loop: CASSEDVWKTEAFF. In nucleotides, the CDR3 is TGTGCCAGCAGTGAGGATGTGTGGAAAACTGAAGCTTTCTTT. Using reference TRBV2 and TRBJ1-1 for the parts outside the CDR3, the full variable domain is EPEVTQTPSHQVTQMGQEVILRCVPISNHLYFYWYRQILGQKVEFLVSFYNNEISEKSEIFDDQFSVERPDGSNFTLKIRSTKLEDSAMYFCASSEDVWKTEAFFGQGTRLTVV.

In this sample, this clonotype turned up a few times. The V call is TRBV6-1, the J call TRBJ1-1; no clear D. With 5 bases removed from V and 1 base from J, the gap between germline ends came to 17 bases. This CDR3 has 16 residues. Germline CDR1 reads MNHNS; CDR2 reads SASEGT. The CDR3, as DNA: TGTGCCAGCAGTTATAGGGCCGGAGGTACGAACACTGAAGCTTTCTTT. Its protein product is CASSYRAGGTNTEAFF.

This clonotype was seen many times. DNA for the CDR3: TGTGCCAGCAGTTTCCAGAACACCGGGGAGCTGTTTTTT. Encoded protein: CASSFQNTGELFF. The chain employs TRBV28 and TRBJ2-2, with D unclear. The V and J ends lost 3 bases and 1 base respectively, with 3 bases between them. The germline CDR1 and CDR2 sequences are MDHEN and SYDVKM. This CDR3 has 13 residues.

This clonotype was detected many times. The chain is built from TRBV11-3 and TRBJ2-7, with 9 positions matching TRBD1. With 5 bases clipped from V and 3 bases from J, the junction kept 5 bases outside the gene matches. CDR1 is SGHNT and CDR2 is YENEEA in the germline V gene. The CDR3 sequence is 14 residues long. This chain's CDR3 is CASSKPGQGYEQYF. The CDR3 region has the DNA TGTGCCAGCAGCAAACCGGGACAGGGCTACGAGCAGTACTTC.

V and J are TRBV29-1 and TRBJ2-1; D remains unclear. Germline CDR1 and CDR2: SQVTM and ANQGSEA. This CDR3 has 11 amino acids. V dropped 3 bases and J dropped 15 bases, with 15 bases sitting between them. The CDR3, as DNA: TGCAGCGTTGACAATAGGGATCGTCGGTTCTTC. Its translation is CSVDNRDRRFF.

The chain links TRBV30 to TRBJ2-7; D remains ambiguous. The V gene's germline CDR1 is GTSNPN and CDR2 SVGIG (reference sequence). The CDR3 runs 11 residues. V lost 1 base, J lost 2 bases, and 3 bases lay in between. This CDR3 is CAWSGPYEQYF. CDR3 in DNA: TGTGCCTGGAGTGGGCCCTACGAGCAGTACTTC. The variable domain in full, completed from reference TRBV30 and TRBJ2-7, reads SQTIHQWPATLVQPVGSPLSLECTVEGTSNPNLYWYRQAAGRGLQLLFYSVGIGQISSEVPQNLSASRPQDRQFILSSKKLLLSDSGFYLCAWSGPYEQYFGPGTRLTVT.

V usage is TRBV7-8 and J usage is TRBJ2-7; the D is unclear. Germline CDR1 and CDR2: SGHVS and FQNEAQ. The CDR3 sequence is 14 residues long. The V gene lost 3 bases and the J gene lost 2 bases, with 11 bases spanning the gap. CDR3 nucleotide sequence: TGTGCCAGCAGCTTGTCACGCGGACCCTACGAGCAGTACGTC. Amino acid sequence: CASSLSRGPYEQYV.

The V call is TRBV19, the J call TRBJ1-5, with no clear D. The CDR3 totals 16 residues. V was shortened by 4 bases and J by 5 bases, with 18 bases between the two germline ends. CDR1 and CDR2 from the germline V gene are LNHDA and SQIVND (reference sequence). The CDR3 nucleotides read TGTGCCAGTAGTACCAGAAGGATGGCCGGGGATCAGCCCCAGCATTTT. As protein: CASSTRRMAGDQPQHF.

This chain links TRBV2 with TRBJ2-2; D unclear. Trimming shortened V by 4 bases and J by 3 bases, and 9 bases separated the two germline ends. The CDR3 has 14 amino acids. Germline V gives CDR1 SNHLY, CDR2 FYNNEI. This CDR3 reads CASSAVDYTGELFF. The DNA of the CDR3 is TGTGCCAGCAGTGCTGTGGATTACACCGGGGAGCTGTTTTTT.

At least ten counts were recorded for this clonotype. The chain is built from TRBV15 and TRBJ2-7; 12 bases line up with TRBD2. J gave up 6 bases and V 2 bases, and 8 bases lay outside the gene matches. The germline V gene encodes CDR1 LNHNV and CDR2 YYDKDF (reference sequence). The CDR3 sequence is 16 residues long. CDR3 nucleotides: TGTGCCACCAGCAGAACTAGCGGGGGGTTTGGTCGCGAGCAGTACGTC. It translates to CATSRTSGGFGREQYV.

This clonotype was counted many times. DNA for the CDR3: TGCAGTGCTGAGTCCTCGAATCACAATGAGCAGTTCTTC. Its translation is CSAESSNHNEQFF. The chain carries TRBV20-1 and TRBJ2-1; D is unclear. The CDR3 is made up of 13 amino acids. With 5 bases removed from V and 5 bases from J, the gap between germline ends came to 13 bases. Per germline, CDR1 DFQATT and CDR2 SNEGSKA (reference sequence).

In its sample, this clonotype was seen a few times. CDR3 region: CATSLHENYGYTF. CDR3 coding DNA: TGTGCCACCAGTTTGCATGAAAACTATGGCTACACCTTC. The chain links TRBV24-1 to TRBJ1-2; D is unclear. The CDR3 is made up of 13 amino acids. V was trimmed by 6 bases and J by 2 bases, leaving 9 bases between them. CDR1 and CDR2 from the germline V gene are KGHDR and SFDVKD.

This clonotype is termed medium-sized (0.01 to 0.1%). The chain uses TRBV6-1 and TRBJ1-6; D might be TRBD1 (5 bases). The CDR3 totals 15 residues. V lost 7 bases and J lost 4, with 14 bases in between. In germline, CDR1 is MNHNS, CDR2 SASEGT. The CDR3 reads CASKMGDGYNSPLHF. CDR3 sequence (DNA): TGTGCCAGCAAGATGGGGGATGGGTATAATTCACCCCTCCACTTT.

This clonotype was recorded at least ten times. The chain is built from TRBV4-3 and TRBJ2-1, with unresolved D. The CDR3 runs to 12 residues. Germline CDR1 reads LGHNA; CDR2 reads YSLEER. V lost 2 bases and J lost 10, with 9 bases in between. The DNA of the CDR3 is TGCGCCAGCAGCCAAACCACCGACGAGCAGTTCTTC. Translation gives CASSQTTDEQFF.

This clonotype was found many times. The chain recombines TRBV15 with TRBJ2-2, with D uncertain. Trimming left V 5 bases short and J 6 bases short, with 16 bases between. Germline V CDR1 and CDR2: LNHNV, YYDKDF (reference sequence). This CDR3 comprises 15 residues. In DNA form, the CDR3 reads TGTGCCACCAGCGCCTTAGGCAGGTCGCCCGGGGAGCTGTTTTTT. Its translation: CATSALGRSPGELFF.

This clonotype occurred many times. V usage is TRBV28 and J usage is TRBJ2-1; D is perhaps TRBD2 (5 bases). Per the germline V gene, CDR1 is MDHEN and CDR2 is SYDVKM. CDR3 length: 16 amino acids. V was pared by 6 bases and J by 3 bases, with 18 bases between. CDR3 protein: CASSSDSPGVYNEQFF. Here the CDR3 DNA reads TGTGCCAGCAGCTCGGACTCGCCTGGGGTCTACAATGAGCAGTTCTTC.

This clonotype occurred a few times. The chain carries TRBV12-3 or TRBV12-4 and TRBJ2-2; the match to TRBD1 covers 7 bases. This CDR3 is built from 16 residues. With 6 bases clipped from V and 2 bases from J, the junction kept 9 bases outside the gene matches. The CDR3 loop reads CASSPTGQINTGELFF. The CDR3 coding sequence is TGTGCCAGCAGCCCGACGGGACAGATAAACACCGGGGAGCTGTTTTTT.

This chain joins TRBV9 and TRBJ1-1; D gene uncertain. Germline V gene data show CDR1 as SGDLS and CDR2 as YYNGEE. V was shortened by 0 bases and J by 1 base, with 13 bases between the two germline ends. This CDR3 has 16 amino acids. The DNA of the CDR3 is TGTGCCAGCAGCGTAGAGCATGCCCCCCGGAACACTGAAGCTTTCTTT. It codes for CASSVEHAPRNTEAFF.

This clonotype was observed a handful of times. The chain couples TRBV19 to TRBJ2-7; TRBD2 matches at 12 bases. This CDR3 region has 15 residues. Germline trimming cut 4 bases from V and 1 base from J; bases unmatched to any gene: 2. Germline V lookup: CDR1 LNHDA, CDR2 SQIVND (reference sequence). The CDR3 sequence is CASSRTSGASYEQYF. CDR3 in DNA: TGTGCCAGTAGTAGGACTAGCGGGGCTTCCTACGAGCAGTACTTC. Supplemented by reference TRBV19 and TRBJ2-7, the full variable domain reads DGGITQSPKYLFRKEGQNVTLSCEQNLNHDAMYWYRQDPGQGLRLIYYSQIVNDFQKGDIAEGYSVSREKKESFPLTVTSAQKNPTAFYLCASSRTSGASYEQYFGPGTRLTVT.